Here is one T cell receptor beta chain with its context. The antigen is undetermined. The data are from a study of cytomegalovirus exposure and HLA in healthy donors. Study observations and caveats: In vitro data verified three CMV-associated chains as specific for CMV antigens. V- and J-gene trimming of TCR beta was linked (in a later analysis) to a missense DCLRE1C variant. In a later analysis, common viral pathogens appeared linked to several of the most significant clusters.

With 3 bases removed from V and 7 bases from J, the gap between germline ends came to 13 bases. The germline V gene has CDR1 MDHEN and CDR2 SYDVKM. The CDR3 spans 14 residues. The PCR was carried out with 60 Vbeta primers and 13 Jbeta primers. Authors' processing steps: It was a later analysis that counted 83 million or so unique TCR beta chains, of which around 11 million were shared. Sequenced by immunoSEQ multiplex PCR; TCRdb stores in-frame clones only, minus some. The V and J calls and the clone size are those of that table, but D and trimming were determined from the DNA. The table records over 85,000 clones, around 82% of them present only once.

The chain joins TRBV28 to TRBJ1-5; perhaps TRBD1 as D (6 bases). This TCR derives from a man between 35 and 55 years old in good health and CMV-seronegative. Sequencing was performed on PBMCs. CDR3 nucleotides: TGTGCCAGCAGTTTGTCAGGGGAGAGCCAGCCCCAGCATTTT. This sequence encodes CASSLSGESQPQHF.